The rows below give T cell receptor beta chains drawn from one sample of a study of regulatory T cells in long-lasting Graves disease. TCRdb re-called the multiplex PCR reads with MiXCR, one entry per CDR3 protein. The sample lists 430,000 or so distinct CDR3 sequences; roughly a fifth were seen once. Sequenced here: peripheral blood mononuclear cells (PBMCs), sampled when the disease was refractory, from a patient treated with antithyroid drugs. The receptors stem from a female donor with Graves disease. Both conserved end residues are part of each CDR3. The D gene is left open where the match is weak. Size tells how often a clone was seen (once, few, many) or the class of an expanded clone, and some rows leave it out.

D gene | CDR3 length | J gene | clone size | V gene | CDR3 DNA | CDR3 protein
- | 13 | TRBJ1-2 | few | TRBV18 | TGTGCCAGCTCACCGGGGGAGGTCTATGGCTACACCTTC | CASSPGEVYGYTF
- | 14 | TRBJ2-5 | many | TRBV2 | TGTGCCAGCCTCATGTCCCGGGGAGGAGGGGCCCAGTACTTC | CASLMSRGGGAQYF
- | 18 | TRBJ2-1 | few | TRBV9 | TGTGCCAGCAGCTCCAGGGGAGTGGCCCTAACAATCTCCGGTGAGCAGTTCTTC | CASSSRGVALTISGEQFF
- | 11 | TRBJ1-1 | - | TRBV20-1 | TGCAGTGCGGGCAGGGACACTGAAGCTTTCTTT | CSAGRDTEAFF
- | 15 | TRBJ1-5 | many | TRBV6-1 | TGTGCCAGCAGTGGTGCGCCAGGGGGCAATCAGCCCCAGCATTTT | CASSGAPGGNQPQHF
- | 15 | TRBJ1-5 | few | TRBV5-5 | TGTGCCAGCAGCCAAAGAGGACGGGGTCAGGAGCCCCAGCATTTT | CASSQRGRGQEPQHF
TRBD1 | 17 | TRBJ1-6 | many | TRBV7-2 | TGTGCCAGCAGCTTAACGCTCCCGGGACAGGGGGATTCACCCCTCCACTTT | CASSLTLPGQGDSPLHF
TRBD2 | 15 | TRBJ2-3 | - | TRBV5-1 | TGCGCCAGCAGCTGGACTAGCGGGAACACAGATACGCAGTATTTT | CASSWTSGNTDTQYF
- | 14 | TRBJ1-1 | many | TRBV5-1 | TGCGCCAGCAGCTTGGCAGCCCCGAACACTGAAGCTTTCTTT | CASSLAAPNTEAFF
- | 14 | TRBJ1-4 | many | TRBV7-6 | TGTGCCAGCAGCTTACTTATTGGGAATGAAAAACTGTTTTTT | CASSLLIGNEKLFF
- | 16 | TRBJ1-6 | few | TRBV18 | TGTGCCAGCTCACCGTCGACCTCCAGGGATAATTCACCCCTCCACTTT | CASSPSTSRDNSPLHF
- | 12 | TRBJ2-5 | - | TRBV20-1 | TGCAGTGCTAGTGTAGAGGGAGAGACCCAGTACTTC | CSASVEGETQYF
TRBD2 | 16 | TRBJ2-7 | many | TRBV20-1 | TGCAGTGCTAGACCGACGACTAGCGGAGTCTCCTACGAGCAGTACTTC | CSARPTTSGVSYEQYF
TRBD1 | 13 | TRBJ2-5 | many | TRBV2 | TGTGCCAGCGGAGACAGGGCCCGGGAGACCCAGTACTTC | CASGDRARETQYF
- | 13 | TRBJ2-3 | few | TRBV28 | TGTGCCAGCAGTCTAAACAATCCAGATACGCAGTATTTT | CASSLNNPDTQYF
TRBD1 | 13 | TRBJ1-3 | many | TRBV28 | TGTGCCATTACAGGGGGCGGTGGAAACACCATATATTTT | CAITGGGGNTIYF
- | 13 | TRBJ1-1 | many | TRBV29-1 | TGCAGCGTCCACGACAGCATGAACACTGAAGCTTTCTTT | CSVHDSMNTEAFF
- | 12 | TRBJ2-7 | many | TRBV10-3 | TGTGCCATCAGTGGGGGGCTCTACGAGCAGTACTTC | CAISGGLYEQYF
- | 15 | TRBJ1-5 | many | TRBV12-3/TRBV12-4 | TGTGCCAGCACCCTCGGGGGGGGCACATATCAGCCCCAGCATTTT | CASTLGGGTYQPQHF
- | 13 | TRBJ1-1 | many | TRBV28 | TGTGCCAGCAGCCCCCTGGGCCCGGGTGAAGCTTTCTTT | CASSPLGPGEAFF
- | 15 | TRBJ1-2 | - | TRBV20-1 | TGCAGTGCTAGAGCACCCGACGGTGCCCGGGGGAGCTACACCTTC | CSARAPDGARGSYTF
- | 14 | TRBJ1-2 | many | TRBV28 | TGTGCCAGCAGTTTGGCCGGGCTCGTCTATGGCTACACCTTC | CASSLAGLVYGYTF
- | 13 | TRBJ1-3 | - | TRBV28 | TGTGCCAGCAGTTCGGACCAAGGCTACACCATATATTTT | CASSSDQGYTIYF
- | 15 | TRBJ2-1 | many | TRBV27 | TGTGCCAGCAGTAAACTAGCTGCCGTTGTAAATGAGCAGTTCTTC | CASSKLAAVVNEQFF
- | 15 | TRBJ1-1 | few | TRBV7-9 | TGTGCCAGCAGCTTAGTGGGAGACCCGAACACTGAAGCTTTCTTT | CASSLVGDPNTEAFF
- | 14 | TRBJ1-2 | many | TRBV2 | TGTGCCAGCAGTGAAGCTTCGGGGACGGGTGGCTACACCTTC | CASSEASGTGGYTF
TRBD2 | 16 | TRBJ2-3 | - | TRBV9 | TGTGCCAGCAGCGGAGCGGGAGAGTACGTCACAGATACGCGGTATTTT | CASSGAGEYVTDTRYF
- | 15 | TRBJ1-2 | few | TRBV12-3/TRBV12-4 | TGTGCCAGCAGTTTAGAAAGTCCCCTTAACTATGGCTACACCTTC | CASSLESPLNYGYTF
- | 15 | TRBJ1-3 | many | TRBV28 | TGTGCCAGCAGTTCCGGACAGTTCATCGGAAACACCATATATTTT | CASSSGQFIGNTIYF
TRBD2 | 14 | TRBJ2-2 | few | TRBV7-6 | TGTGCCAGCAGCTTCCCGGGAGGTACCGGGGAGCTGTTTTTT | CASSFPGGTGELFF
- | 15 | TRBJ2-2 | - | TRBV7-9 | TGTGCCAGCAGTCATCGGACCGAGAACACCGGGGAGCTGTTTTTT | CASSHRTENTGELFF
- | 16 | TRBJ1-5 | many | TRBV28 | TGTGCCAGCAGACGAGGGACTGGCGATACCAATCAGCCCCAGCATTTT | CASRRGTGDTNQPQHF
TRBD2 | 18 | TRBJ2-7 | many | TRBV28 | TGTGCCAGCAGACCTCCCGGGAGGGGGGGGGGCGCGGGCTACGAGCAGTACTTC | CASRPPGRGGGAGYEQYF
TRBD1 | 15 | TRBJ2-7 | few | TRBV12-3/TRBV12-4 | TGTGCCAGCAGCCCCATCGGACAGGGTAAGGACGAGCAGTACTTC | CASSPIGQGKDEQYF
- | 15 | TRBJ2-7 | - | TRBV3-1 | TGTGCCAGCAGCCAAGTTTGGACGGAACACTACGAGCAGTACTTC | CASSQVWTEHYEQYF
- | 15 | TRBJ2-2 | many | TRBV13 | TGTGCCAGCAGCGTACGTCGGGGGGCCGCCGGGGAGCTGTTTTTT | CASSVRRGAAGELFF
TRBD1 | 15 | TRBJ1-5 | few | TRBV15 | TGTGCCACCAGCTCAAGTTCCCCCAACAGGGGGCCCCAGCATTTT | CATSSSSPNRGPQHF
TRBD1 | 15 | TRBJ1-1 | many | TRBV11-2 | TGTGCCAGCAGACCCGGGACAGGGGGCAGGAGTGAAGCTTTCTTT | CASRPGTGGRSEAFF
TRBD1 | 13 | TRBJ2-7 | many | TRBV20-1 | TGCAGTGCAACGGGACAGGGGGCTTACGAGCAGTACTTC | CSATGQGAYEQYF
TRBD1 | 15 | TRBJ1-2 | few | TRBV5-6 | TGTGCCAGCAGCAGTTTCGGGACAGGGCCCTATGGCTACACCTTC | CASSSFGTGPYGYTF
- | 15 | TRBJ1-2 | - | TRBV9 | TGTGCCAGCAGCGTCTTCAGGGGAGGAAACTATGGCTACACCTTC | CASSVFRGGNYGYTF
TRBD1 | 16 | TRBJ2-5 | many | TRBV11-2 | TGTGCCAGCAGCTTGACAGGGGGCCGAGGACGAGAGACCCAGTACTTC | CASSLTGGRGRETQYF
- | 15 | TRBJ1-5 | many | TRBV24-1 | TGTGCCACCAGTGCGACAACCTATAGCAATCAGCCCCAGCATTTT | CATSATTYSNQPQHF
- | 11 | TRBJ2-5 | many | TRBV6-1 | TGTGCCAGCAAGGGCCAAGAGACCCAGTACTTC | CASKGQETQYF
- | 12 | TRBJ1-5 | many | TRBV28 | TGTGCCAGCAGTTTAGGGAAGGGAGCCCAGCATTTT | CASSLGKGAQHF
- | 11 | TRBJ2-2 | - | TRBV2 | TGTGCCAGCAGCTCTCGAGGAAAGCTGTTTTTT | CASSSRGKLFF
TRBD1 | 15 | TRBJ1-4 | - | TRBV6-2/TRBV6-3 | TGTGCCAGCACCTTATACAGGGGAACTAATGAAAAACTGTTTTTT | CASTLYRGTNEKLFF
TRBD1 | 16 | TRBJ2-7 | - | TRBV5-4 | TGTGCCAGCAGTCCAGCCCCCGGGACAGGGAGGAACGAGCAGTACTTC | CASSPAPGTGRNEQYF
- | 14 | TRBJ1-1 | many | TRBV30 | TGTGCCTGGGTCGGACAACTCATGAACACTGAAGCTTTCTTT | CAWVGQLMNTEAFF
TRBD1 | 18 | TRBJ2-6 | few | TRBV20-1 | TGCAGTGCTAGGTCTCCGGCCAGGGGGCGACCTGGGGCCAACGTCCTGACTTTC | CSARSPARGRPGANVLTF
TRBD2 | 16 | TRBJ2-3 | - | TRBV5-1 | TGTGCCAGCAGTTCACGACTAGCGGGAGACACAGATACGCAGTATTTT | CASSSRLAGDTDTQYF
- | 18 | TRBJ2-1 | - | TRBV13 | TGTGCCAGCAGCTTAGGCATTAGTAACAGTTCAGTGGACAATGAGCAGTTCTTC | CASSLGISNSSVDNEQFF
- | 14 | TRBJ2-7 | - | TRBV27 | TGTGCCAGCAAACCTGAAAGCGTCTCCTACGAGCAGTACTTC | CASKPESVSYEQYF
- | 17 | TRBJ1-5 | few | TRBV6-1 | TGTGCCAGCGTAACCTCGCCCTGGGCTGGGCTCAATCAGCCCCAGCATTTT | CASVTSPWAGLNQPQHF
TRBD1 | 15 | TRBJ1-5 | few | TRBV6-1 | TGTGCCAGCAGTGAGGTCGACAGGGCCCGGCAGCCCCAGCATTTT | CASSEVDRARQPQHF
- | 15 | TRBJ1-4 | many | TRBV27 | TGTGCCAGCAGTCCGACCATGGGCGGTAATGAAAAACTGTTTTTT | CASSPTMGGNEKLFF
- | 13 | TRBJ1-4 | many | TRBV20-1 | TGCAGTGCTAGCAGGTCCCCGGGTGAAAAACTGTTTTTT | CSASRSPGEKLFF
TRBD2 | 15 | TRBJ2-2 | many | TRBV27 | TGTGCCAGCAGTCAACTAGCGATCGACACCGGGGAGCTGTTTTTT | CASSQLAIDTGELFF
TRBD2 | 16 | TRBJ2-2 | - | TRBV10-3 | TGTGCCACCGCGGCTTTAGCGGGAGGCTTAACCGGGGAGCTGTTTTTT | CATAALAGGLTGELFF
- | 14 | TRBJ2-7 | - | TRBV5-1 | TGCGCCAGCAGCGAGGCTGCCGCTTCTTACGAGCAGTACTTC | CASSEAAASYEQYF